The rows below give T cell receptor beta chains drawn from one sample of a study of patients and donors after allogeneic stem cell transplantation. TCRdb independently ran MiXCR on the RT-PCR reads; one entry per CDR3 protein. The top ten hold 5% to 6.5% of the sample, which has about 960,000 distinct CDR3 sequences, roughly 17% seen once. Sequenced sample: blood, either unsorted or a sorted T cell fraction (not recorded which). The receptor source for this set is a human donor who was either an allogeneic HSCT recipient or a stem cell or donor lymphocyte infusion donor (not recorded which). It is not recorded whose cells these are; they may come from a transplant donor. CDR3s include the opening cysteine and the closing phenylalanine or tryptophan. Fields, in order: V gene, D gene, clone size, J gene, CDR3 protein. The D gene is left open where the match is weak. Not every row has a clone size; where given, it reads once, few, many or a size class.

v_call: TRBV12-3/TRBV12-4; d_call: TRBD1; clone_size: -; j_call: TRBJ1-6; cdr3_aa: CASSSLRGRQGSPLHF
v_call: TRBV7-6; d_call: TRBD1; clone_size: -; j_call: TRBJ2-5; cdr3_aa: CASSSGQGGVFWETQYF
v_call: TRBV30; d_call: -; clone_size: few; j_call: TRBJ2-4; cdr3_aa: CAWSVRPGIQYF
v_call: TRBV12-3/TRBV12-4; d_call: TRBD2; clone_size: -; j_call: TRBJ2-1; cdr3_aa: CASRALAGSEQFF
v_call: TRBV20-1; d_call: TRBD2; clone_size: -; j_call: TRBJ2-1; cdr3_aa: CSARGTSGMGEQFF
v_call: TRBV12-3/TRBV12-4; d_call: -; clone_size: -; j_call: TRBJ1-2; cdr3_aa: CASSSHPGGVVGGYTF
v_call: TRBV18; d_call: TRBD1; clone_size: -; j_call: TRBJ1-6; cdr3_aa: CASSGDRNSPLHF
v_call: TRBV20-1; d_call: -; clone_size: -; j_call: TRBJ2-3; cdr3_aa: CSARDYGTSTDTQYF
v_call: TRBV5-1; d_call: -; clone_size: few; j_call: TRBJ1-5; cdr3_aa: CASSLVPGLFQPQHF
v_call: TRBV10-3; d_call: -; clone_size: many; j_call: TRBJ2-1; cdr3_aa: CAISEVSRSEQFF
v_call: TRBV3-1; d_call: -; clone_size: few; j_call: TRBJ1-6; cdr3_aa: CASSQADSPLHF
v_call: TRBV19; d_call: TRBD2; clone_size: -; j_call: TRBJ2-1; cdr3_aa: CASSIRPGGVNEQFF
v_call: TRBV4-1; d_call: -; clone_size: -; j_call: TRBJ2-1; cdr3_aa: CASSLPRIGQRNEQFF
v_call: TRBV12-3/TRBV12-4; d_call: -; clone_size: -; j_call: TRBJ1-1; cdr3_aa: CASSRNRGQSTEAFF
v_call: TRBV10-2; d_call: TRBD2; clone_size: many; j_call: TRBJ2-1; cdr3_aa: CASSAVGSGASNEQFF
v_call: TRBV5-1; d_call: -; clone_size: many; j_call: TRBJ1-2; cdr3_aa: CASSLEGPNDGYTF
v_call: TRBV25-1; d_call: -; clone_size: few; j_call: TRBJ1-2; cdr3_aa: CASSEVANYGYTF
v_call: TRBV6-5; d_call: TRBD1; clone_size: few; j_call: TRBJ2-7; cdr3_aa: CASSYKRGPGYEQYF
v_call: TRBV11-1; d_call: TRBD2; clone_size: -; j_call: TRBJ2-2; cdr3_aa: CASSSWTSLTGDTTGELFF
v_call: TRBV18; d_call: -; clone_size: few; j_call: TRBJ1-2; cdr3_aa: CASSPRLQSPYYGYTF
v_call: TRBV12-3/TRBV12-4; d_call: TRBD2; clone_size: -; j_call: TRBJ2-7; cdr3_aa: CASKTSGGNYKQYF
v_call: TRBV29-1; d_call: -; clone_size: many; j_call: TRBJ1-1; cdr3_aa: CSVEYTEAFF
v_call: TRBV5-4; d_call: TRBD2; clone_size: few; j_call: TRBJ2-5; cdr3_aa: CASSSIRTSGQETQYF
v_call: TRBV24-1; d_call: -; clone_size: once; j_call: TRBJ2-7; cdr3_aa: CATEHPYYEQYF
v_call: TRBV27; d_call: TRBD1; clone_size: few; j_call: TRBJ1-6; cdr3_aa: CASSPDRVGSPLHF
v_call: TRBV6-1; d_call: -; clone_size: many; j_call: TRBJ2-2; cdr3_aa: CASTSEAASTGELFF
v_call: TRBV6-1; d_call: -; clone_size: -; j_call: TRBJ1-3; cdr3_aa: CASSGASSGNTIYF
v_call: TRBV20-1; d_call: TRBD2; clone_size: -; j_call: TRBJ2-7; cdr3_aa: CSAPRLAGGYEQYF
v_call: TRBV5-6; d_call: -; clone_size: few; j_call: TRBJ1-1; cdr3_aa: CASSSDGRYMNTEAFF
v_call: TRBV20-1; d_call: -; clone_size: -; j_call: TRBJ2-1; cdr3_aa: CSEISRESSYNEQFF
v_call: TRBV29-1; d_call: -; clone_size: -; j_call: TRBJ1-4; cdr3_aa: CSFRPGTTNEKLFF
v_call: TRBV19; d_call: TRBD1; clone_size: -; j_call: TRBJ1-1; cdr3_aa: CASSIWGQTEAFF
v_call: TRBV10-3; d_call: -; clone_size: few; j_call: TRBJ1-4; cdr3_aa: CAISETREKLFF
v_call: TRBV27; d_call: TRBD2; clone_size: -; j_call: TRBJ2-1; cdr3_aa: CASSLFGGPTSGTPDNEQFF
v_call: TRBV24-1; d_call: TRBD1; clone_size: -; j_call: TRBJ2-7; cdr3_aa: CATSMTGQSYEQYF
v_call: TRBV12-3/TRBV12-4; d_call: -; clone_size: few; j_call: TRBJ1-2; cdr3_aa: CASSLTAYGYTF
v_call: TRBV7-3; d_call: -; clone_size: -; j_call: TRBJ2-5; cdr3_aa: CASSSLGDKETQYF